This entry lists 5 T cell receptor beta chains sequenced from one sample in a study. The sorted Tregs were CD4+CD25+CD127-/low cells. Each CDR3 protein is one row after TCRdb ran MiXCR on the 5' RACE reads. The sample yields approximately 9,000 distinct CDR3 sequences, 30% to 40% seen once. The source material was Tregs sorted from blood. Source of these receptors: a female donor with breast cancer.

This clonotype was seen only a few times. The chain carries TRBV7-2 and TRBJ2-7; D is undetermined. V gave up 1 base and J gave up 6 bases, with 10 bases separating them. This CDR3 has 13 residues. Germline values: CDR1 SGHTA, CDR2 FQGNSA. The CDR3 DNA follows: TGTGCCAGCAGCTTAGTCTTCCCCCTCGAGCAGTACTTC. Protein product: CASSLVFPLEQYF.

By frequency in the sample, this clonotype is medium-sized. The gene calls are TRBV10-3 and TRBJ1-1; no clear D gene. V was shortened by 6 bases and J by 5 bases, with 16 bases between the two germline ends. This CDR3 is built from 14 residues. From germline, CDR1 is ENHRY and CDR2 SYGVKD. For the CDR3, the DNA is TGTGCCATCAGCGCGGCACCCGGAGGGACTGAAGCTTTCTTT. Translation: CAISAAPGGTEAFF.

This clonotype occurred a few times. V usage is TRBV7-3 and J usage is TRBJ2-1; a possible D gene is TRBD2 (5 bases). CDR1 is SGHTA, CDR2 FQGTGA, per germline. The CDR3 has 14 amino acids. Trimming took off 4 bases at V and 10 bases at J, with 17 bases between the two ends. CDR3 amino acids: CASSSLRTSGEQFF. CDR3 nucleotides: TGTGCCAGCAGCTCCCTACGAACGAGCGGAGAGCAGTTCTTC.

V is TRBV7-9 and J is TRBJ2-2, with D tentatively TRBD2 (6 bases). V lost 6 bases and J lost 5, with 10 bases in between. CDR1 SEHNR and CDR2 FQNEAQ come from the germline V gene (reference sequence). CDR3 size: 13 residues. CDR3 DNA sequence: TGTGCCAGCAGACCTCGGGGGACCGGGGAGCTGTTTTTT. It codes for CASRPRGTGELFF. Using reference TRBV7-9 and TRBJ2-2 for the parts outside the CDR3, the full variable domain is DTGVSQNPRHKITKRGQNVTFRCDPISEHNRLYWYRQTLGQGPEFLTYFQNEAQLEKSRLLSDRFSAERPKGSFSTLEIQRTEQGDSAMYLCASRPRGTGELFFGEGSRLTVL.

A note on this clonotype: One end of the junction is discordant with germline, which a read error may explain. The CDR3, as DNA: TGTGCCAGCAGTAATAGTCTCCGGGGCTCCCACGAGCAGTACTTC. This translates into CASSNSLRGSHEQYF. The gene calls are TRBV6-5 and TRBJ2-7, with D perhaps matching TRBD1 or TRBD2 (5 bases each). The CDR3 extends over 15 amino acids. Germline V gene lookup returns CDR1 MNHEY and CDR2 SVGAGI.